A selection of T cell receptor beta chains follows, all from one sample in a study of regulatory T cells in long-lasting Graves disease. TCRdb itself ran the multiplex PCR reads through MiXCR, one entry per CDR3 protein. Of roughly 400,000 distinct CDR3 sequences listed, more than 20% were seen once; the top ten hold under 25%. The material sequenced was peripheral blood mononuclear cells (PBMCs), taken when the disease was refractory, from a patient treated with antithyroid drugs. The receptors derive from a female donor with Graves disease. Both conserved end residues are part of each CDR3. The order of the fields is clone size, V gene, D gene, J gene, CDR3 protein, CDR3 DNA. The D gene is left open where the match is weak. Expanded clones are given a class, and other clones once, few, many or no size at all.

>few|TRBV27|NA|TRBJ2-3
CASRPFGSSTSTDTQYF
TGTGCCAGCAGACCTTTTGGGAGCTCCACTAGCACAGATACGCAGTATTTT
>NA|TRBV3-1|NA|TRBJ1-5
CASSQADNQPQHF
TGTGCCAGCAGCCAAGCCGACAATCAGCCCCAGCATTTT
>NA|TRBV4-3|NA|TRBJ2-7
CASSQDERYEQYF
TGCGCCAGCAGCCAAGATGAACGATACGAGCAGTACTTC
>many|TRBV28|NA|TRBJ2-7
CASIRTEPYEQYF
TGTGCCAGCATCCGGACAGAACCCTACGAGCAGTACTTC
>NA|TRBV20-1|NA|TRBJ2-1
CSARPVGRANNEQFF
TGCAGTGCTAGGCCGGTCGGGAGAGCTAACAATGAGCAGTTCTTC
>many|TRBV10-3|NA|TRBJ2-7
CAISESGKGSYEQYF
TGTGCCATCAGTGAGTCCGGAAAGGGGTCCTACGAGCAGTACTTC
>NA|TRBV6-5|NA|TRBJ2-2
CASSYSWTDHLNTGELFF
TGTGCCAGCAGTTACTCGTGGACAGACCATTTGAACACCGGGGAGCTGTTTTTT
>few|TRBV12-3/TRBV12-4|TRBD1|TRBJ1-4
CASSRGTGKTNEKLFF
TGTGCCAGCAGTCGGGGGACAGGCAAAACTAATGAAAAACTGTTTTTT
>many|TRBV20-1|TRBD1|TRBJ1-1
CSAGGDRVRMAFF
TGCAGTGCTGGAGGGGACAGGGTTCGAATGGCTTTCTTT
>NA|TRBV27|NA|TRBJ1-2
CASSDFGGNYGYTF
TGTGCCAGCTCCGATTTCGGGGGAAACTATGGCTACACCTTC
>NA|TRBV7-9|NA|TRBJ1-2
CASSFQPSGGYTF
TGTGCCAGCAGCTTTCAACCGTCTGGTGGCTACACCTTC
>many|TRBV28|TRBD1|TRBJ2-5
CASKYGQDGETQYF
TGTGCCAGCAAGTACGGACAGGATGGGGAGACCCAGTACTTC
>many|TRBV5-1|NA|TRBJ1-2
CASSSRGGLNGYTF
TGCGCCAGCAGCTCGAGAGGGGGGCTAAATGGCTACACCTTC
>NA|TRBV27|TRBD2|TRBJ2-7
CASSSGTRSLYEQYF
TGTGCCAGCAGTTCGGGGACTAGGAGTCTTTACGAGCAGTACTTC
>many|TRBV20-1|TRBD1|TRBJ1-5
CSAYRQGGQPQHF
TGCAGTGCCTATAGACAGGGAGGTCAGCCCCAGCATTTT
>many|TRBV6-5|NA|TRBJ2-5
CASSYSTQGMVEETQYF
TGTGCCAGCAGTTACTCGACTCAGGGGATGGTAGAAGAGACCCAGTACTTC
>few|TRBV12-3/TRBV12-4|TRBD1|TRBJ2-1
CASSRTRDRVYNEQFF
TGTGCCAGCAGTAGAACACGGGACAGGGTCTACAATGAGCAGTTCTTC
>NA|TRBV24-1|TRBD1|TRBJ2-2
CATSAYTGTGGANTGELFF
TGTGCCACCAGTGCCTATACCGGGACAGGGGGCGCGAACACCGGGGAGCTGTTTTTT
>few|TRBV19|NA|TRBJ1-2
CASSIVSRSGYTF
TGTGCCAGTAGTATCGTCAGTCGAAGTGGCTACACCTTC
>few|TRBV19|TRBD1|TRBJ2-7
CASSPKDRGGPYEQYF
TGTGCCAGTAGTCCCAAGGACAGGGGGGGTCCCTACGAGCAGTACTTC
>few|TRBV7-9|NA|TRBJ2-5
CASSSDAGYQETQYF
TGTGCCAGCAGCTCGGACGCAGGGTACCAAGAGACCCAGTACTTC
>few|TRBV6-1|NA|TRBJ1-5
CASQGGGSNQPQHF
TGTGCCAGCCAGGGAGGGGGGAGCAATCAGCCCCAGCATTTT
>NA|TRBV20-1|TRBD1|TRBJ2-1
CSASGQGVTAGFF
TGCAGTGCTAGTGGACAGGGGGTTACAGCAGGGTTCTTC
>NA|TRBV19|NA|TRBJ2-1
CASSIQRPTSSSYNEQFF
TGTGCCAGTAGTATTCAAAGGCCCACATCGAGCTCCTACAATGAGCAGTTCTTC
>once|TRBV28|NA|TRBJ1-6
CASSSRTAWLNSPLHF
TGTGCCAGCAGTTCAAGGACAGCGTGGCTCAATTCACCCCTCCACTTT
>few|TRBV29-1|NA|TRBJ2-7
CSGSTGAYEQYF
TGCAGCGGATCGACAGGAGCCTACGAGCAGTACTTC
>many|TRBV2|NA|TRBJ1-4
CASKGGGNEKLFF
TGTGCCAGCAAAGGGGGGGGTAATGAAAAACTGTTTTTT
>NA|TRBV6-5|NA|TRBJ1-1
CVSSYGAGAGEAFF
TGTGTCAGCAGTTATGGTGCGGGGGCAGGTGAAGCTTTCTTT
>many|TRBV28|NA|TRBJ1-4
CASSPLEKLFF
TGTGCCAGCAGCCCTCTGGAAAAACTGTTTTTT
>NA|TRBV20-1|TRBD1|TRBJ1-1
CSASGTGGTEAFF
TGCAGTGCTAGTGGAACAGGGGGCACTGAAGCTTTCTTT
>NA|TRBV7-3|NA|TRBJ2-3
CASSLLGLEGTDTQYF
TGTGCCAGCAGCTTATTGGGTCTGGAGGGCACAGATACGCAGTATTTT
>NA|TRBV6-2/TRBV6-3|NA|TRBJ2-7
CASSARRESYEQYF
TGTGCCAGTTCTGCCAGGCGAGAGTCTTACGAGCAGTACTTC
>many|TRBV30|NA|TRBJ1-1
CAWSITGLNAEAFF
TGTGCCTGGAGTATTACGGGTTTGAACGCTGAAGCTTTCTTT
>many|TRBV7-2|NA|TRBJ1-2
CASSLGGKAPYGYTF
TGTGCCAGCAGCTTAGGGGGGAAGGCTCCCTATGGCTACACCTTC
>many|TRBV5-1|NA|TRBJ1-2
CASSQDGRNRGYTF
TGCGCCAGCAGCCAAGACGGACGGAATCGGGGCTACACCTTC
>NA|TRBV12-3/TRBV12-4|TRBD1|TRBJ1-6
CASKEQGVRNSPLHF
TGTGCCAGCAAGGAACAGGGGGTGCGTAATTCACCCCTCCACTTT
>NA|TRBV12-3/TRBV12-4|TRBD1|TRBJ1-5
CASSLSQGAGGQPQHF
TGTGCCAGCAGTTTGTCCCAGGGGGCAGGGGGTCAGCCCCAGCATTTT
>many|TRBV6-5|NA|TRBJ2-5
CASSYAFIYAGSSETQYF
TGTGCCAGCAGTTACGCGTTTATTTATGCGGGAAGCTCAGAGACCCAGTACTTC